The 12 T cell receptor beta chains below were found in one sample sequenced in a study of PD-1 blockade in classical Hodgkin lymphoma. Profiling relied on immunoSEQ multiplex PCR, and the TCRdb table lists in-frame clones only, not all of them. The sample lists tens of thousands of clones; roughly 90% were seen once. Time point here: cycle 4 day 1 (C4D1), after more than five weeks of nivolumab. Every patient relapsed after autologous stem cell transplantation, and brentuximab vedotin exposure varied. Specimen: peripheral blood mononuclear cells (PBMCs), collected before the fourth cycle of nivolumab. All receptors come from a human donor with classical Hodgkin lymphoma.

V usage is TRBV29-1 and J usage is TRBJ1-1; no clear D. This CDR3 region has 12 residues. The V end lost 0 bases, the J end lost 6 bases, and 8 bases lay between the germline ends. CDR1 is SQVTM, CDR2 ANQGSEA, per germline. The CDR3 nucleotides read TGCAGCGTTGAAGACAGTGTACCTGAAGCTTTCTTT. Its protein product is CSVEDSVPEAFF.

The chain has TRBV6-5 and TRBJ2-5; D gene unclear. The V gene lost 5 bases and the J gene lost 9 bases, with 13 bases spanning the gap. Germline CDR1 is MNHEY and CDR2 is SVGAGI. The CDR3 consists of 12 residues. The CDR3 sequence is CASSQSAVAQYF. CDR3 in DNA: TGTGCCAGCAGTCAGTCCGCTGTGGCCCAGTACTTC.

The chain recombines TRBV21-1 with TRBJ2-7; the D call in the table, TRBD1, was not verified against the DNA. TRBV21-1 is annotated as a pseudogene. The CDR3 loop spans 15 amino acids. CDR3 in DNA: TGTGCCAGCAGCAAAGCCGGGACAGGGTTGTACGAGCAGTACTTC. It encodes CASSKAGTGLYEQYF.

The chain uses TRBV19 and TRBJ1-2, with 8 bases that match TRBD1. This CDR3 comprises 15 residues. Germline lookup yields CDR1 LNHDA and CDR2 SQIVND (reference sequence). V lost 5 bases to trimming and J lost 4 bases; unmatched junction nucleotides: 9. CDR3 in amino acids: CASSVSGQGIYGYTF. As DNA, the CDR3 is TGTGCCAGTAGTGTCTCCGGACAGGGAATCTATGGCTACACCTTC.

The J gene is TRBJ2-5, the V gene TRBV6-7; possibly TRBD1 or TRBD2 for D (5 bases each). TRBV6-7 has ORF status, its function being uncertain. The CDR3 runs to 17 residues. Between the trimmed V and J ends, which lost 7 bases and 9 bases, there was a span of 30 bases. The CDR3 coding sequence is TGTGCCAGCACTCAACATGCCGGGACCCGCCCAGAACGAGCCCAGTACTTC. This sequence encodes CASTQHAGTRPERAQYF.

V is TRBV10-2 and J is TRBJ1-2, with 8 bases aligning to TRBD1. The ends lost 3 bases at V and 4 bases at J; junction bases unmatched: 7. CDR3 length equals 15 residues. From germline, CDR1 is WSHSY and CDR2 SAAADI. The CDR3 region has the DNA TGCGCCAGCAGTGAAGGTCAGGGGGCGTCCTATGGCTACACCTTC. Its protein product is CASSEGQGASYGYTF.

The chain links TRBV15 to TRBJ2-5; D ambiguous. This CDR3 region has 14 residues. Germline V gene sequence: CDR1 LNHNV, CDR2 YYDKDF (reference sequence). Between the trimmed V and J ends, which lost 1 base and 4 bases, there was a span of 10 bases. The CDR3, as DNA: TGTGCCACCAGCAGAGCGGGCCGATCAGAGACCCAGTACTTC. It specifies CATSRAGRSETQYF.

In its sample, this clone was seen a few times. The rearrangement uses TRBV4-1 and TRBJ1-6; D is unclear. Between the trimmed V and J ends, which lost 1 base and 10 bases, there was a span of 17 bases. Looked up from germline, CDR1 is MGHRA and CDR2 is YSYEKL. The CDR3 is 16 amino acids. For the CDR3, the DNA is TGCGCCAGCAGCCAAGTAGACTTGATTATGATCTCACCCCTCCACTTT. Translating gives CASSQVDLIMISPLHF.

The rearrangement joins TRBV7-8 to TRBJ2-5; TRBD1 is a possible D gene (5 bases). V lost 1 base to trimming and J lost 4 bases, with 13 bases between them. Germline assignment: CDR1 SGHVS and CDR2 FQNEAQ. The CDR3 runs 15 residues. The CDR3 DNA sequence: TGTGCCAGCAGCTTAGGAGGCAGGGTCATAGAGACCCAGTACTTC. Protein product: CASSLGGRVIETQYF.

The genes are TRBV18 and TRBJ1-2; possibly TRBD1 for D (5 bases). The germline gives CDR1 KGHSH, CDR2 LQKENI. V lost 2 bases and J 2 bases, leaving 12 bases between the germline ends. This CDR3 region has 15 residues. CDR3 in amino acids: CASSPAGTPNYGYTF. Here the CDR3 DNA reads TGTGCCAGCTCACCAGCCGGGACCCCAAACTATGGCTACACCTTC.

CDR3 loop: CASSSFTGQGVGEQYF. The CDR3 DNA reads as TGCGCCAGCAGCTCTTTCACGGGACAGGGGGTAGGCGAGCAGTACTTC. The chain uses TRBV5-1 and TRBJ2-7, with 11 bases lining up with TRBD1. The V segment lost 3 bases and the J segment 6 bases; nucleotides outside the gene matches: 11. This CDR3 comprises 16 residues. CDR1 is SGHRS, CDR2 YFSETQ, per germline.

V and J are TRBV11-2 and TRBJ2-5, with D tentatively TRBD1 or TRBD2 (6 bases each). V was cut by 1 base and J by 2 bases, with 14 bases left in between. The CDR3 length is 16 residues. From germline, CDR1 is SGHAT and CDR2 FQNNGV. The CDR3 DNA sequence: TGTGCCAGCAGCTTAGCCCCCGGGGGCCGTCAAGAGACCCAGTACTTC. Protein: CASSLAPGGRQETQYF. Combining the CDR3 with reference TRBV11-2 and TRBJ2-5 gives the whole variable domain EAGVAQSPRYKIIEKRQSVAFWCNPISGHATLYWYQQILGQGPKLLIQFQNNGVVDDSQLPKDRFSAERLKGVDSTLKIQPAKLEDSAVYLCASSLAPGGRQETQYFGPGTRLLVL.